This TCR beta chain is from a study of blood T cell repertoires in COVID-19. Study context: T cells, B-cell-depleted T cells, or PBMCs provided the cDNA or gDNA that served as material.

Original analysis: The authors estimated nucleated cell counts from reference gene primer amplification. Produced via immunoSEQ multiplex PCR; TCRdb's table is partial and in-frame only. Clone size and the V and J calls come from that table; the DNA yielded D and trimming. The table shows fewer than 350,000 clones, with approximately 85% occurring only once. V was shortened by 4 bases and J by 4 bases, with 16 bases between the two germline ends. Germline assignment: CDR1 SGHAT and CDR2 FQNNGV. The CDR3 covers 15 residues. The material sequenced was PBMCs or T cells enriched from blood (not recorded which). This chain joins TRBV11-2 and TRBJ1-2; D gene unclear. This TCR derives from a man between 25 and 39 years old who had recovered from COVID-19. The CDR3 DNA reads as TGTGCCAGCAGCTCATTTAGTGATTCCTTCTATGGCTACACCTTC. Amino acids: CASSSFSDSFYGYTF.